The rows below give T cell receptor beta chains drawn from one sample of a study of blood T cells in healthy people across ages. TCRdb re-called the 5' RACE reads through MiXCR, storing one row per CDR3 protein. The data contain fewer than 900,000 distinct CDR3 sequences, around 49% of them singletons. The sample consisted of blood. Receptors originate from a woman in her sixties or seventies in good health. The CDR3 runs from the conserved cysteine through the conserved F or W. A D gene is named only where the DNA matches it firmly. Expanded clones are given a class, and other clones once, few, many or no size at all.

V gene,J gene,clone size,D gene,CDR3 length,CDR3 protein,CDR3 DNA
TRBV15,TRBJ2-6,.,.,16,CATSRKHFSGANVLTF,TGTGCCACCAGCAGAAAACATTTCTCTGGGGCCAACGTCCTGACTTTC
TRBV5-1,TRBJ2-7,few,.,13,CASSVQGTYEQYF,TGCGCCAGCAGCGTCCAGGGCACCTACGAGCAGTACTTC
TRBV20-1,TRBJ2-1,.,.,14,CSGRGGGSYNEQFF,TGCAGTGGTAGGGGGGGAGGGTCCTACAATGAGCAGTTCTTC
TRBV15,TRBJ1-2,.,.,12,CATSIDSFAYTF,TGTGCCACCAGCATCGACAGCTTCGCCTACACCTTC
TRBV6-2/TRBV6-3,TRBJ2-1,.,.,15,CASSYLGSSYNEQFF,TGTGCCAGCAGTTACTTGGGGAGCTCCTACAATGAGCAGTTCTTC
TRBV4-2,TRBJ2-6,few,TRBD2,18,CASSPVAGALSGANVLTF,TGTGCCAGCAGCCCGGTAGCGGGAGCGCTCTCTGGGGCCAACGTCCTGACTTTC
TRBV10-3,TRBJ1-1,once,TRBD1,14,CAISWTGGNTEAFF,TGTGCCATCAGTTGGACAGGGGGGAACACTGAAGCTTTCTTT
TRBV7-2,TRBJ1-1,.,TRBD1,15,CASSPQGQGYTEAFF,TGTGCCAGCAGCCCACAGGGACAGGGCTACACTGAAGCTTTCTTT
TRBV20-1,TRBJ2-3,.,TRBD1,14,CSAQTGGRTDTQYF,TGCAGTGCCCAGACAGGGGGACGCACAGATACGCAGTATTTT
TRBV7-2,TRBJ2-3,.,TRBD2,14,CASSLRRETDTQYF,TGTGCCAGCAGCTTACGGCGGGAGACAGATACGCAGTATTTT
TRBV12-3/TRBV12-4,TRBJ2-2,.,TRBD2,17,CASSTRAGEIGTGELFF,TGTGCCAGCAGTACACGAGCGGGAGAGATAGGCACCGGGGAGCTGTTTTTT
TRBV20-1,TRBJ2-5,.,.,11,CSARRTETQYF,TGCAGTGCAAGGAGGACAGAGACCCAGTACTTC
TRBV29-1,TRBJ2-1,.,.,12,CSVERPGYEQFF,TGCAGCGTTGAAAGGCCCGGGTATGAGCAGTTCTTC
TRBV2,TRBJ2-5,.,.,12,CASRTLGETQYF,TGTGCCAGCAGGACACTCGGAGAGACCCAGTACTTC
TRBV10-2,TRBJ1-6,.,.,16,CASSDTGWGYNSPLHF,TGCGCCAGCAGTGATACAGGCTGGGGATATAATTCACCCCTCCACTTT
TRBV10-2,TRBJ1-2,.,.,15,CASRMIGAQDYGYTF,TGCGCCAGCAGGATGATAGGGGCGCAGGACTATGGCTACACCTTC
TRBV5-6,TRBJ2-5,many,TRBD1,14,CASSLTGGLETQYF,TGTGCCAGCAGCTTGACAGGGGGCTTGGAGACCCAGTACTTC
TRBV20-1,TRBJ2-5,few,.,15,CSAQRRRDFQETQYF,TGCAGTGCTCAACGGCGCCGGGACTTCCAAGAGACCCAGTACTTC
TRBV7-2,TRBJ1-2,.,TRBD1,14,CASSLGGQFSGYTF,TGTGCCAGCAGCTTAGGGGGACAGTTTTCGGGCTACACCTTC
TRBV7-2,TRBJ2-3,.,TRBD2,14,CASTRAGVKDTQYF,TGTGCCAGCACCCGAGCGGGGGTTAAAGATACGCAGTATTTT
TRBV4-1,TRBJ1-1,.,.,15,CASSRSGLSNTEAFF,TGCGCCAGCAGCCGATCGGGACTTTCGAACACTGAAGCTTTCTTT
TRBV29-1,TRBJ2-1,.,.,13,CSALREAYNEQFF,TGCAGCGCCCTCAGGGAGGCATACAATGAGCAGTTCTTC
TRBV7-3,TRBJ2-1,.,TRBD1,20,CASSSRRSLSGTGKRNEQFF,TGTGCCAGCAGCTCCCGGCGATCCCTATCCGGGACAGGGAAGCGCAATGAGCAGTTCTTC
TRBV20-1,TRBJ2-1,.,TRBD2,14,CSALTSGGYNEQFF,TGCAGTGCCCTCACTAGCGGGGGCTACAATGAGCAGTTCTTC
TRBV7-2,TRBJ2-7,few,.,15,CASSLAGLASGEQYF,TGTGCCAGCAGCTTAGCGGGGCTAGCAAGCGGCGAGCAGTACTTC
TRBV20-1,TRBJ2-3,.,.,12,CSARDQGDTQYF,TGCAGTGCTAGAGACCAGGGGGATACGCAGTATTTT
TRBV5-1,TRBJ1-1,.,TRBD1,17,CASSQRTGGSLGTEAFF,TGCGCCAGCAGCCAAAGGACAGGGGGCAGTTTGGGCACTGAAGCTTTCTTT
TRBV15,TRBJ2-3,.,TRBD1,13,CATSKGAVDTQYF,TGTGCCACCAGCAAGGGGGCAGTGGATACGCAGTATTTT
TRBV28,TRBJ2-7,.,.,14,CASSAPGRSYEQYF,TGTGCCAGCAGTGCCCCGGGACGGAGCTACGAGCAGTACTTC
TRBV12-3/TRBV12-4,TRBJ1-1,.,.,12,CASCQLNTEAFF,TGTGCCAGCTGCCAACTGAACACTGAAGCTTTCTTT